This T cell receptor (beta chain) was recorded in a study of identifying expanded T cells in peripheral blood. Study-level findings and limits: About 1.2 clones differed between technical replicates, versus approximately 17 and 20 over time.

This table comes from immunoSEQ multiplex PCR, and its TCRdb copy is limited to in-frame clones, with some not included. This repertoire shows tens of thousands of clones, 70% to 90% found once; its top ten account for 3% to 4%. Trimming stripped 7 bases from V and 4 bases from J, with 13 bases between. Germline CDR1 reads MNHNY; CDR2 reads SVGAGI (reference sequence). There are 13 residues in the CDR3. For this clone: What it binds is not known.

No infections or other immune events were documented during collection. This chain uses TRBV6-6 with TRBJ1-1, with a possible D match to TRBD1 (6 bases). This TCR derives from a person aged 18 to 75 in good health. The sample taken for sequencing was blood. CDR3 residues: CASTRTERTEAFF. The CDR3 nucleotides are TGTGCCAGCACTAGGACAGAACGCACTGAAGCTTTCTTT.